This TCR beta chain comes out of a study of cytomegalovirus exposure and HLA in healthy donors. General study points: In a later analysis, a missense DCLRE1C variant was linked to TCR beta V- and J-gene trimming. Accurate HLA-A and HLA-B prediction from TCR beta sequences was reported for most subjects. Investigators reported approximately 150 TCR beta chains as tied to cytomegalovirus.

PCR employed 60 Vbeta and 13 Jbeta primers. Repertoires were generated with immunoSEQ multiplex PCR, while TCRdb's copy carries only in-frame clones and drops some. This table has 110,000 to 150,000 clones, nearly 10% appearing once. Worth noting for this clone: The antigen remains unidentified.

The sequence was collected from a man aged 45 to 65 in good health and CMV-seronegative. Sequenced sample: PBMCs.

CDR3 residues: CASSERATSTYEQYF. CDR3 nucleotides: TGTGCCAGCAGTGAGCGGGCCACTAGTACCTACGAGCAGTACTTC. The chain links TRBV6-6 to TRBJ2-7; TRBD2 is a possible D gene (6 bases). The CDR3 sequence is 15 residues long. The germline gives CDR1 MNHNY, CDR2 SVGAGI (reference sequence). The V and J ends lost 5 bases and 2 bases respectively, with 16 bases between them.